A selection of T cell receptor beta chains follows, all from one sample in a study of cytomegalovirus exposure and HLA in healthy donors. Produced via immunoSEQ multiplex PCR; TCRdb's table is partial and in-frame only. Of about 65,000 clones detected, around 80% appear once; the ten largest clones hold less than 3.5%. Sequenced sample: PBMCs. The receptors shown here come from a girl aged 10-17 years in good health and CMV-seropositive. The CDR3 runs from the conserved cysteine through the conserved F or W. A D gene is named only where the DNA matches it firmly.

v_call,d_call,cdr3_aa
TRBV27,TRBD1,CASRSTGIEAFF
TRBV7-9,NA,CASSLANGEAFF
TRBV5-4,NA,CASSNQGLGNQPQHF
TRBV7-2,NA,CASSRLGFSLAAGELFF
TRBV4-1,TRBD2,CASSRLGTSITADTQYF
TRBV7-9,NA,CASSPRGFDGYTF
TRBV29-1,NA,CSPPGDQPQHF
TRBV2,NA,CASRGREDSPLHF
TRBV6-1,TRBD1,CASSGTGGYSNQPQHF
TRBV5-1,TRBD1,CASTRTGVPDTQYF
TRBV29-1,TRBD2,CSVGPLRLAGENNEQFF
TRBV25-1,NA,CASSEGTVSYNEQFF
TRBV18,NA,CASSPTADSDQPQHF
TRBV5-6,NA,CASSLRSGRAYEQYF
TRBV27,NA,CASSTDYNEQFF
TRBV23-1,NA,CASSHSPQILSTWQYF
TRBV14,TRBD1,CASSQDRRGSDEQYF
TRBV4-1,TRBD1,CASSQLGTGRFEKLFF
TRBV6-5,NA,CASSYSRAGQPQHF
TRBV5-6,NA,CASSLATREYF
TRBV4-1,NA,CASSQEGLGGQETQYF
TRBV12-5,TRBD2,CASGPPGLAGVNEQFF
TRBV2,NA,CASSDYPSYNSPLHF
TRBV6-1,NA,CASRPQARNTEAFF
TRBV30,NA,CAWSLLASTDTQYF
TRBV5-6,TRBD2,CASSGSGGETQYF
TRBV5-1,NA,CASSPGSYNEQFF
TRBV4-3,NA,CASSPQVRYGYTF
TRBV5-1,TRBD1,CASSLGDRTDTIYF
TRBV18,TRBD1,CASSSQQGAANYGYTF
TRBV4-2,TRBD1,CASSQDLGTGTGNTIYF
TRBV21-1,NA,CASSKGRGRRDGYTF
TRBV6-5,NA,CASSYSRPGPPEKLFF
TRBV5-1,NA,CASSFPGNEQYF
TRBV28,NA,CASRTRGQETQYF
TRBV5-1,NA,CASSLVFFGLTADNYGYTF
TRBV18,TRBD2,CASSRTSGATDTQYF
TRBV6-1,TRBD2,CASSRLAGGIYEQYF
TRBV6-5,NA,CASRRGLLGNEKLFF
TRBV28,TRBD1,CASIKRQGTQYF
TRBV28,NA,CASSQGQSYEQYF
TRBV6-5,TRBD1,CASSRGQVLEAFF
TRBV7-2,TRBD1,CASSAPGQGSETQYF
TRBV6-1,NA,CASSESQGRSNQPQHF
TRBV10-1,TRBD2,CASSEFGGRADEQYF
TRBV7-2,NA,CASSLGSDRNTEAFF
TRBV15,NA,CATSPDAGYEQYF